Presented here are 7 T cell receptor beta chains from one specimen sequenced in a study of Ad26.COV2.S vaccination and SARS-CoV-2 variants. Assay: immunoSEQ multiplex PCR; the TCRdb copy retains only in-frame clones and omits some. The sample comprises 400,000 to 450,000 clones, around 91% of which are singletons, and more than 3.5% rests with the top ten. Treatment in this sample: 15 to 20 received Ad26.COV2.S at low or high dose, single or two shots; roughly 5 received placebo; per-sample allocation not given. All samples were drawn on day 63, counting from the first vaccine or placebo injection. The sample here was peripheral blood, taken in a trial of Ad26.COV2.S vaccine versus placebo. The origin of the receptors is a person aged 18-60 years who received the Ad26.COV2.S COVID-19 vaccine or a placebo.

The rearrangement joins TRBV21-1 to TRBJ2-1; the D call of TRBD1 is as the table states it, not checked on the DNA. TRBV21-1 is given as a pseudogene. The CDR3 spans 12 residues. The CDR3 here is CASSMSGNEQFF. The CDR3 DNA reads as TGTGCCAGCAGCATGTCAGGGAATGAGCAGTTCTTC.

The chain couples TRBV27 to TRBJ2-1; 8 bases align to TRBD2. After removal of 3 bases from V and 3 bases from J, the junction contained 4 bases not matched to a gene. Germline V lookup: CDR1 MNHEY, CDR2 SMNVEV (reference sequence). This CDR3 comprises 15 residues. DNA of the CDR3: TGTGCCAGCAGTTTCACTAGCGGTCTCTACAATGAGCAGTTCTTC. Its protein product is CASSFTSGLYNEQFF.

This clone was detected a few times. V is TRBV7-9 and J is TRBJ1-2; D gene uncertain. V lost 1 base and J 6 bases, leaving 15 bases between the germline ends. This CDR3 has 15 residues. CDR1 is SEHNR, CDR2 FQNEAQ, per germline (reference sequence). CDR3 nucleotide sequence: TGTGCCAGCAGCTTAGTTTCCAGGCCACTTGATGGCTACACCTTC. Amino acid sequence: CASSLVSRPLDGYTF.

V usage is TRBV7-9 and J usage is TRBJ1-4; D may be TRBD1 (6 bases). The germline CDR1 and CDR2 sequences are SEHNR and FQNEAQ (reference sequence). The CDR3 is 15 residues long. V was pared by 2 bases and J by 5 bases, with 12 bases between. The CDR3 is CASSLTGHWNEKLFF. CDR3 sequence (DNA): TGTGCCAGCAGCTTAACGGGACATTGGAATGAAAAACTGTTTTTT. Based on the CDR3 plus reference TRBV7-9 and TRBJ1-4, the full variable domain is DTGVSQNPRHKITKRGQNVTFRCDPISEHNRLYWYRQTLGQGPEFLTYFQNEAQLEKSRLLSDRFSAERPKGSFSTLEIQRTEQGDSAMYLCASSLTGHWNEKLFFGSGTQLSVL.

This clone has only one observation. The rearrangement links TRBV2 to TRBJ2-5, with D maybe TRBD1 (6 bases). The CDR3 is 11 residues long. Germline V lookup: CDR1 SNHLY, CDR2 FYNNEI. Trimming pared 3 bases from V and 11 bases from J, leaving 10 bases between. Here the CDR3 reads CASSDRGVQYF. CDR3 in DNA: TGTGCCAGCAGTGACAGGGGAGTGCAGTACTTC.

This clone came up a few times. The V call is TRBV25-1, the J call TRBJ2-3, with a tentative D call TRBD2 (6 bases). The CDR3 covers 10 residues. V dropped 6 bases and J dropped 10 bases, with 8 bases sitting between them. The germline CDR1 and CDR2 sequences are MGHDK and SYGVNS. CDR3 in amino acids: CASREGAQYF. CDR3 nucleotide sequence: TGTGCCAGCAGGGAGGGAGCGCAGTATTTT.

The chain recombines TRBV6-2 or TRBV6-3 with TRBJ2-3; no clear D gene. The V end lost 6 bases, the J end lost 6 bases, and 19 bases lay between the germline ends. In germline, CDR1 is MNHEY, CDR2 SVGEGT. This CDR3 is built from 15 residues. CDR3 coding DNA: TGTGCCAGCAGCTCCACCCCTCGACCTTACGATACGCAGTATTTT. Protein product: CASSSTPRPYDTQYF.